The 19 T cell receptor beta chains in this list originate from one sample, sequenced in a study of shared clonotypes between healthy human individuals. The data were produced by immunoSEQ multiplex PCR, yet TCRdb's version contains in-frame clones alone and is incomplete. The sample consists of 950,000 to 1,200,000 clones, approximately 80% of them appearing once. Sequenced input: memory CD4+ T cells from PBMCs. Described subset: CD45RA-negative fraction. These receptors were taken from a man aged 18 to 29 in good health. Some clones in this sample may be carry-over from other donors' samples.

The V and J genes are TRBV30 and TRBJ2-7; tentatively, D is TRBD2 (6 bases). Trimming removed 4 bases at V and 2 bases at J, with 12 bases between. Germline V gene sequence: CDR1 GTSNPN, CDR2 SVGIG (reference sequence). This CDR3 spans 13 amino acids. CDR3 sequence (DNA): TGTGCCTGGACAGCGGGCGGTCCCTACGAGCAGTACTTC. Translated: CAWTAGGPYEQYF. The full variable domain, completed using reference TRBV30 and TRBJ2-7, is SQTIHQWPATLVQPVGSPLSLECTVEGTSNPNLYWYRQAAGRGLQLLFYSVGIGQISSEVPQNLSASRPQDRQFILSSKKLLLSDSGFYLCAWTAGGPYEQYFGPGTRLTVT.

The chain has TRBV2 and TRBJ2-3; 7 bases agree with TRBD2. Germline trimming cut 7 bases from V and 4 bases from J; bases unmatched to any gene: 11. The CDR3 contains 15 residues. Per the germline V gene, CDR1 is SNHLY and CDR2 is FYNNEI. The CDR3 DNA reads TGTGCCAGCACCGACGGCGGGAGCCCCGCAGATACGCAGTATTTT. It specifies CASTDGGSPADTQYF.

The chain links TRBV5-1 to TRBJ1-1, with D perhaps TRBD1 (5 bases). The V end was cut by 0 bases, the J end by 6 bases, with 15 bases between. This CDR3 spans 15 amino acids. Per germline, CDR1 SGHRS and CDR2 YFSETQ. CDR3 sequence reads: CASSLGGAQISEAFF. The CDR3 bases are TGCGCCAGCAGCTTGGGGGGCGCCCAGATCTCTGAAGCTTTCTTT.

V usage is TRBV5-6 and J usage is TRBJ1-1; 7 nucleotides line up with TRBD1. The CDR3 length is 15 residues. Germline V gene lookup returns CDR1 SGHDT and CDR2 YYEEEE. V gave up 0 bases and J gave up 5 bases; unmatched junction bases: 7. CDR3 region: CASSLVVPGGTEAFF. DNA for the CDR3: TGTGCCAGCAGCTTGGTTGTCCCAGGGGGAACTGAAGCTTTCTTT.

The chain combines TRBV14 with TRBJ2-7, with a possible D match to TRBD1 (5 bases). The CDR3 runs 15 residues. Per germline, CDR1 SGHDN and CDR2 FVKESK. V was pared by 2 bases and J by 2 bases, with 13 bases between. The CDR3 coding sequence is TGTGCCAGCAGCCAACCTGGGCAGGGCGCCTACGAGCAGTACTTC. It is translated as CASSQPGQGAYEQYF. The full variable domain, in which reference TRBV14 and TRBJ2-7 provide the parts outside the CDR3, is EAGVTQFPSHSVIEKGQTVTLRCDPISGHDNLYWYRRVMGKEIKFLLHFVKESKQDESGMPNNRFLAERTGGTYSTLKVQPAELEDSGVYFCASSQPGQGAYEQYFGPGTRLTVT.

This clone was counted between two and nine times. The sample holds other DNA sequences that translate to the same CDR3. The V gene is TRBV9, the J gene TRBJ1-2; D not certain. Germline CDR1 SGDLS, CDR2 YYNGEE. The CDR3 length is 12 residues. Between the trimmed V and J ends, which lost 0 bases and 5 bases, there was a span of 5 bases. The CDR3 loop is CASSVGQYGYTF. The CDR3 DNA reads TGTGCCAGCAGCGTAGGCCAGTATGGCTACACCTTC.

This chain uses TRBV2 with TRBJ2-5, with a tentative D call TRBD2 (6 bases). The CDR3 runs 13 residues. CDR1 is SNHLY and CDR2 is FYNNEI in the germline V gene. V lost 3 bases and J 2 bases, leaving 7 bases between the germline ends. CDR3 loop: CASSDAGQETQYF. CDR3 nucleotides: TGTGCCAGCAGTGATGCGGGACAAGAGACCCAGTACTTC.

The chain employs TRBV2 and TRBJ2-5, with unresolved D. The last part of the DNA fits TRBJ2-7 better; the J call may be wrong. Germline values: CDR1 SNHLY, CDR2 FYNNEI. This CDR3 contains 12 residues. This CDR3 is CASSEANNEQYF. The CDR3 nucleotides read TGTGCCAGCAGTGAAGCCAATAACGAGCAGTACTTC.

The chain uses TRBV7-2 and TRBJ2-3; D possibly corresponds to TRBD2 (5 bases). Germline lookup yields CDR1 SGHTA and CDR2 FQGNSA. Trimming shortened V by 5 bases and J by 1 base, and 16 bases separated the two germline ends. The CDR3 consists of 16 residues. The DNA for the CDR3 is TGTGCCAGCAGCCGGGAATCCGGGGTGCGCACAGATACGCAGTATTTT. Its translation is CASSRESGVRTDTQYF.

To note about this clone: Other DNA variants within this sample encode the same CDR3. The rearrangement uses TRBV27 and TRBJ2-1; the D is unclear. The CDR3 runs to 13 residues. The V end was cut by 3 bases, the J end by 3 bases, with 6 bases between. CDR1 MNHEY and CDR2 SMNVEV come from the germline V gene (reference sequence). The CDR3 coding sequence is TGTGCCAGCAGTTTGATCAGCTACAATGAGCAGTTCTTC. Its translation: CASSLISYNEQFF.

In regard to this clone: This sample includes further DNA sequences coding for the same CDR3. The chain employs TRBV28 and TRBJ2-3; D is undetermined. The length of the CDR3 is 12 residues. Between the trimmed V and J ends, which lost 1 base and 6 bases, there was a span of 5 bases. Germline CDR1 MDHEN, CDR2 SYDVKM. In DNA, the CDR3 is TGTGCCAGCAGTTTATCCGGGGATACGCAGTATTTT. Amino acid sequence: CASSLSGDTQYF.

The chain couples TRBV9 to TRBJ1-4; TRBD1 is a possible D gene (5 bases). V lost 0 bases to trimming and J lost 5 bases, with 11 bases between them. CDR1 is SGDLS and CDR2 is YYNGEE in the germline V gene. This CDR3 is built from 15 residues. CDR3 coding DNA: TGTGCCAGCAGCGTAGGGTTTGGGGGAAATGAAAAACTGTTTTTT. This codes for CASSVGFGGNEKLFF.

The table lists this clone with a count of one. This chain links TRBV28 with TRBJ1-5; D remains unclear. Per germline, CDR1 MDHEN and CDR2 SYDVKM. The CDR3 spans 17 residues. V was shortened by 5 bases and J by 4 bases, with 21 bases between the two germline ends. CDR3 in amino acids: CASSVLIGTTTNQPQHF. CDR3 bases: TGTGCCAGCAGTGTACTAATCGGCACAACAACTAATCAGCCCCAGCATTTT.

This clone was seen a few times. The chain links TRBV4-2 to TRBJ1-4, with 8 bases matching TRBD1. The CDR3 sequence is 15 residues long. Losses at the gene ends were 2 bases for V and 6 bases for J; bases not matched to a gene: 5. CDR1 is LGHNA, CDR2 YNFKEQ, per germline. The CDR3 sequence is CASSQQDRVDEKLFF. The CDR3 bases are TGTGCCAGCAGCCAACAGGACAGGGTAGATGAAAAACTGTTTTTT.

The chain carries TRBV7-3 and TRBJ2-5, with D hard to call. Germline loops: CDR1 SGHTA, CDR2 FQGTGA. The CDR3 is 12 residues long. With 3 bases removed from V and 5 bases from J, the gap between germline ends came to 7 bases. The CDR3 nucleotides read TGTGCCAGCAGCTTCCCTGGTGAGACCCAGTACTTC. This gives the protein CASSFPGETQYF.

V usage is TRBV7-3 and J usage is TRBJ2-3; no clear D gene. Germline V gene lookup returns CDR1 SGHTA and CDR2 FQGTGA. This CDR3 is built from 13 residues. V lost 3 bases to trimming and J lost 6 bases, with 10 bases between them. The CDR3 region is CASSFDPGDTQYF. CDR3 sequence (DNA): TGTGCCAGCAGCTTCGACCCCGGGGATACGCAGTATTTT.

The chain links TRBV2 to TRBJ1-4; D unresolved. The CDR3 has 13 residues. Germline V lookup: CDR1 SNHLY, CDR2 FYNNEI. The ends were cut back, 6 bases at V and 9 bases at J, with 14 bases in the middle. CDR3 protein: CASSPVGLQKLFF. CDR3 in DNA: TGTGCCAGCAGCCCCGTTGGGCTGCAAAAACTGTTTTTT.

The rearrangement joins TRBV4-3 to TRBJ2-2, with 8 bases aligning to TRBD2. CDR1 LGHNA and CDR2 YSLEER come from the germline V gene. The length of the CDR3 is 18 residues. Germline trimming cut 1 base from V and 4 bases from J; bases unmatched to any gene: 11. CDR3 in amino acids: CASSQAPGLGTRTGELFF. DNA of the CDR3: TGCGCCAGCAGCCAAGCACCGGGACTAGGAACGCGCACCGGGGAGCTGTTTTTT.

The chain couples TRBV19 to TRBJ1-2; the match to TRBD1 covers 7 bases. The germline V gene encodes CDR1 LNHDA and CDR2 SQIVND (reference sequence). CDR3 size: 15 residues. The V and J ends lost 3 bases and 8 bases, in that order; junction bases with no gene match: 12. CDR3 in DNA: TGTGCCAGTAGTATCCCGGGACAGCTGAATGGAGGCTACACCTTC. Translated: CASSIPGQLNGGYTF.